This T cell receptor beta chain was identified during a study of beta chain features in type 1 diabetes. Sequenced material consisted of expressed TCRB transcripts (all of the isolated RNA was reverse transcribed). Produced via immunoSEQ multiplex PCR; TCRdb's table is partial and in-frame only. The sample includes about 360,000 clones, roughly an eighth of them seen just once. V lost 2 bases to trimming and J lost 4 bases, with 24 bases between them. Per germline, CDR1 GTSNPN and CDR2 SVGIG (reference sequence). CDR3 length: 19 amino acids. Input material: naive CD4+ T cells from blood. The sequence was obtained from a man younger than 35 in good health. The chain has TRBV30 and TRBJ1-6, with a weak D call TRBD1 (5 bases). In DNA form, the CDR3 reads TGTGCCTGGAGTCCTACCGGGCCTTCAGGGTGGATTTATAATTCACCCCTCCACTTT. Its protein is CAWSPTGPSGWIYNSPLHF. The full variable domain, rest sourced from reference TRBV30 and TRBJ1-6, is SQTIHQWPATLVQPVGSPLSLECTVEGTSNPNLYWYRQAAGRGLQLLFYSVGIGQISSEVPQNLSASRPQDRQFILSSKKLLLSDSGFYLCAWSPTGPSGWIYNSPLHFGNGTRLTVT.